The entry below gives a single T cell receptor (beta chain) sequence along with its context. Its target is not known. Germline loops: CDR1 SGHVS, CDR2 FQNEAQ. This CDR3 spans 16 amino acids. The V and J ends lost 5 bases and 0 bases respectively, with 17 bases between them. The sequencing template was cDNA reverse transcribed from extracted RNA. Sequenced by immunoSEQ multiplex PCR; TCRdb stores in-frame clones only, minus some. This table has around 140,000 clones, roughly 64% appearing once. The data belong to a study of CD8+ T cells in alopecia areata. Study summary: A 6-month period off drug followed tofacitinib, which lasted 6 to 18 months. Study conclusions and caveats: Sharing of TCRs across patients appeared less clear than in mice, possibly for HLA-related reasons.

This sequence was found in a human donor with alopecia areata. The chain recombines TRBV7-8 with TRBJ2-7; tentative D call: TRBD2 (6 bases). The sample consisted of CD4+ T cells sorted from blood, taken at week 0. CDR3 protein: CASSITRGFGSYEQYF. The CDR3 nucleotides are TGTGCCAGCAGCATTACCCGGGGGTTCGGCTCCTACGAGCAGTACTTC.